The 2 T cell receptor beta chains below all came from one sample that was sequenced in a study of shared clonotypes between healthy human individuals. TCRdb's copy holds only in-frame clones and misses some; the assay was immunoSEQ multiplex PCR. The data contain some 2,500,000 clones, 93% of them singletons. The sample was naive CD4+ T cells from PBMCs. Subset denoted: CD45RA+ positively selected. The receptors stem from a young man in good health. Some clones in this sample may be carry-over from other donors' samples.

The chain combines TRBV5-1 with TRBJ1-2, with D possibly being TRBD1 (5 bases). The V end was cut by 3 bases, the J end by 0 bases, with 12 bases between. The CDR3 covers 15 residues. CDR1 SGHRS and CDR2 YFSETQ come from the germline V gene. This CDR3 is CASSSGRIANYGYTF. The CDR3 DNA reads as TGCGCCAGCAGCTCGGGACGGATAGCTAACTATGGCTACACCTTC.

The chain uses TRBV4-1 and TRBJ2-3, with D perhaps assigned TRBD1 or TRBD2 (5 bases each). CDR1 and CDR2 from the germline V gene are MGHRA and YSYEKL. V was cut by 1 base and J by 7 bases, with 12 bases left in between. The CDR3 spans 14 residues. The CDR3 coding sequence is TGCGCCAGCAGCCAAGGGGACCGGGGCTATACGCAGTATTTT. It translates to CASSQGDRGYTQYF.